These 18 T cell receptor beta chains were all obtained from the same sample, sequenced in a study of T cell responses to AZD1222 COVID-19 vaccine. The table came from immunoSEQ multiplex PCR; TCRdb's copy has only in-frame clones and leaves some out. The sample holds around 84,000 clones, around nine tenths seen once. The sequencing used peripheral blood, collected on day 0 of AZD1222 vaccination. The origin of the receptors is an adult in good health.

The J gene is TRBJ1-5, the V gene TRBV19; the D is unclear. The CDR3 runs 15 residues. Looked up from germline, CDR1 is LNHDA and CDR2 is SQIVND (reference sequence). The V gene lost 4 bases and the J gene lost 1 base, with 11 bases spanning the gap. The CDR3, as DNA: TGTGCCAGTAGTACCGGACGGTCGAGCAATCAGCCCCAGCATTTT. Its protein is CASSTGRSSNQPQHF.

This chain joins TRBV19 and TRBJ1-1; TRBD1 is a possible D gene (6 bases). Between the trimmed V and J ends, which lost 3 bases and 1 base, there was a span of 9 bases. The CDR3 has 14 residues. Per the germline V gene, CDR1 is LNHDA and CDR2 is SQIVND (reference sequence). Here the CDR3 reads CASSIGQPNTEAFF. Here the CDR3 DNA reads TGTGCCAGTAGTATTGGACAGCCGAACACTGAAGCTTTCTTT.

This clone has only one observation. Other DNA sequences in the sample encode the same CDR3. The V and J genes are TRBV2 and TRBJ1-3; TRBD1 agrees at 8 bases. After removal of 8 bases from V and 0 bases from J, the junction contained 0 bases not matched to a gene. The CDR3 consists of 13 residues. The germline V gene has CDR1 SNHLY and CDR2 FYNNEI. This CDR3 is CASGTGSGNTIYF. The DNA for the CDR3 is TGTGCCAGCGGGACAGGCTCTGGAAACACCATATATTTT.

This clone showed up just a few times. The V gene is TRBV19, the J gene TRBJ1-5; TRBD1 aligns across 10 bases. The germline CDR1 and CDR2 sequences are LNHDA and SQIVND (reference sequence). The CDR3 consists of 16 residues. V dropped 4 bases and J dropped 10; count of bases not matched to a gene: 13. The CDR3 loop is CASSKLGTGELIPQHF. The DNA of the CDR3 is TGTGCCAGTAGTAAGTTGGGGACAGGGGAGTTGATTCCCCAGCATTTT.

The chain employs TRBV5-1 and TRBJ1-2, with D possibly TRBD1 on 5 matching bases. The germline V gene encodes CDR1 SGHRS and CDR2 YFSETQ. V lost 4 bases, J lost 9 bases, and 22 bases lay in between. This CDR3 contains 15 residues. The CDR3 coding sequence is TGCGCCAGCAGCCCTCAGGGACTGGAATCAGGGCGCTACACCTTC. This translates into CASSPQGLESGRYTF.

The genes are TRBV30 and TRBJ2-2, with 7 bases lining up with TRBD1. Germline CDR1 is GTSNPN and CDR2 is SVGIG (reference sequence). Trimming at V came to 2 bases and at J to 3 bases, leaving 6 bases not matched to a gene. The CDR3 runs 15 residues. The CDR3 reads CAWSPTGRDTGELFF. CDR3 sequence (DNA): TGTGCCTGGAGTCCGACAGGGCGGGACACCGGGGAGCTGTTTTTT.

The chain employs TRBV10-3 and TRBJ1-5, with a tentative D call TRBD1 (5 bases). Germline V gene data show CDR1 as ENHRY and CDR2 as SYGVKD. The CDR3 extends over 14 amino acids. Trimming left V 4 bases short and J 2 bases short, with 9 bases between. The CDR3 bases are TGTGCCATCAGTGTCGGGGGTGGCAATCAGCCCCAGCATTTT. Translating it yields CAISVGGGNQPQHF.

V and J are TRBV5-6 and TRBJ2-7; a possible D gene is TRBD2 (5 bases). This CDR3 comprises 14 residues. V was shortened by 0 bases and J by 3 bases, with 10 bases between the two germline ends. CDR1 SGHDT and CDR2 YYEEEE come from the germline V gene. CDR3 loop: CASSLDVARYEQYF. The CDR3 region has the DNA TGTGCCAGCAGCTTGGATGTAGCGCGCTACGAGCAGTACTTC.

The V gene is TRBV7-2, the J gene TRBJ2-5, with 8 bases that match TRBD2. The CDR3 totals 17 residues. In germline, CDR1 is SGHTA, CDR2 FQGNSA. V gave up 3 bases and J gave up 5 bases; unmatched junction bases: 14. CDR3 protein: CASSFGWGSGTWETQYF. The CDR3 DNA follows: TGTGCCAGCAGCTTCGGATGGGGTAGCGGGACCTGGGAGACCCAGTACTTC.

The V call is TRBV6-5, the J call TRBJ1-2; 11 bases agree with TRBD1. CDR1 is MNHEY, CDR2 SVGAGI, per germline. The CDR3 is 13 residues long. V was clipped by 5 bases and J by 8 bases; unmatched bases: 4. CDR3 residues: CASSPDRGLGYTF. CDR3 nucleotide sequence: TGTGCCAGCAGTCCGGACAGGGGGCTGGGCTACACCTTC.

This chain links TRBV27 with TRBJ2-1; D call uncertain. With 5 bases removed from V and 15 bases from J, the gap between germline ends came to 20 bases. CDR3 size: 13 residues. The V gene's germline CDR1 is MNHEY and CDR2 SMNVEV (reference sequence). In nucleotides, the CDR3 is TGTGCCAGCAGTCCAGACGGGCGAACCCGAGGGTTCTTC. Encoded protein: CASSPDGRTRGFF.

This chain joins TRBV7-8 and TRBJ2-3; no definite D call. The germline CDR1 and CDR2 sequences are SGHVS and FQNEAQ. Trimming shortened V by 7 bases and J by 9 bases, and 14 bases separated the two germline ends. The CDR3 runs 12 residues. DNA for the CDR3: TGTGCCAGCACCCCGAGTAGTGGCACGCAGTATTTT. This encodes CASTPSSGTQYF.

The chain uses TRBV7-9 and TRBJ1-6; D possibly corresponds to TRBD1 (6 bases). CDR3 length equals 15 residues. V was trimmed by 5 bases and J by 7 bases, leaving 15 bases between them. Germline values: CDR1 SEHNR, CDR2 FQNEAQ (reference sequence). CDR3 sequence: CASSLVPGTNSPLHF. The CDR3 DNA sequence: TGTGCCAGCAGCCTAGTACCGGGGACAAATTCACCCCTCCACTTT.

This chain links TRBV10-3 with TRBJ2-2; D may be TRBD1 or TRBD2 (6 bases each). The V end lost 0 bases, the J end lost 7 bases, and 15 bases lay between the germline ends. Germline V gene data show CDR1 as ENHRY and CDR2 as SYGVKD. The CDR3 contains 16 residues. The CDR3 DNA reads as TGTGCCATCAGTGAGTCGGAGGGGACAACACACGGGGAGCTGTTTTTT. It translates to CAISESEGTTHGELFF.

A few counts support this clone. The chain combines TRBV5-1 with TRBJ1-3; D is ambiguous. The CDR3 loop spans 13 amino acids. CDR1 is SGHRS, CDR2 YFSETQ, per germline. Trimming pared 5 bases from V and 0 bases from J, leaving 6 bases between. CDR3 DNA: TGCGCCAGCAGATCGGCCTCTGGAAACACCATATATTTT. Translated, it gives CASRSASGNTIYF. Complete variable domain (other parts from reference TRBV5-1 and TRBJ1-3): KAGVTQTPRYLIKTRGQQVTLSCSPISGHRSVSWYQQTPGQGLQFLFEYFSETQRNKGNFPGRFSGRQFSNSRSEMNVSTLELGDSALYLCASRSASGNTIYFGEGSWLTVV.

This sequence joins TRBV30 and TRBJ1-1; D remains ambiguous. V was trimmed by 0 bases and J by 4 bases, leaving 15 bases between them. Germline V gene sequence: CDR1 GTSNPN, CDR2 SVGIG (reference sequence). CDR3 length: 15 residues. The CDR3 protein is CAWSVRSYMGTEAFF. CDR3 bases: TGTGCCTGGAGTGTACGGAGTTACATGGGCACTGAAGCTTTCTTT.

The V and J genes are TRBV7-6 and TRBJ2-1; no definite D call. The CDR3 is 15 residues long. Germline CDR1 SGHVS, CDR2 FNYEAQ. V lost 5 bases and J 7 bases, leaving 18 bases between the germline ends. CDR3 sequence (DNA): TGTGCCAGCAGCACCTCGCCCGGGTCCAATAATGAGCAGTTCTTC. Its protein is CASSTSPGSNNEQFF.

V is TRBV18 and J is TRBJ2-7; D gene uncertain. The CDR3 covers 16 residues. V was clipped by 1 base and J by 0 bases, with 13 bases between them. CDR1 is KGHSH, CDR2 LQKENI, per germline. CDR3 sequence: CASSPLPPLSSYEQYF. The CDR3 region has the DNA TGTGCCAGCTCACCACTTCCTCCACTAAGCTCCTACGAGCAGTACTTC.